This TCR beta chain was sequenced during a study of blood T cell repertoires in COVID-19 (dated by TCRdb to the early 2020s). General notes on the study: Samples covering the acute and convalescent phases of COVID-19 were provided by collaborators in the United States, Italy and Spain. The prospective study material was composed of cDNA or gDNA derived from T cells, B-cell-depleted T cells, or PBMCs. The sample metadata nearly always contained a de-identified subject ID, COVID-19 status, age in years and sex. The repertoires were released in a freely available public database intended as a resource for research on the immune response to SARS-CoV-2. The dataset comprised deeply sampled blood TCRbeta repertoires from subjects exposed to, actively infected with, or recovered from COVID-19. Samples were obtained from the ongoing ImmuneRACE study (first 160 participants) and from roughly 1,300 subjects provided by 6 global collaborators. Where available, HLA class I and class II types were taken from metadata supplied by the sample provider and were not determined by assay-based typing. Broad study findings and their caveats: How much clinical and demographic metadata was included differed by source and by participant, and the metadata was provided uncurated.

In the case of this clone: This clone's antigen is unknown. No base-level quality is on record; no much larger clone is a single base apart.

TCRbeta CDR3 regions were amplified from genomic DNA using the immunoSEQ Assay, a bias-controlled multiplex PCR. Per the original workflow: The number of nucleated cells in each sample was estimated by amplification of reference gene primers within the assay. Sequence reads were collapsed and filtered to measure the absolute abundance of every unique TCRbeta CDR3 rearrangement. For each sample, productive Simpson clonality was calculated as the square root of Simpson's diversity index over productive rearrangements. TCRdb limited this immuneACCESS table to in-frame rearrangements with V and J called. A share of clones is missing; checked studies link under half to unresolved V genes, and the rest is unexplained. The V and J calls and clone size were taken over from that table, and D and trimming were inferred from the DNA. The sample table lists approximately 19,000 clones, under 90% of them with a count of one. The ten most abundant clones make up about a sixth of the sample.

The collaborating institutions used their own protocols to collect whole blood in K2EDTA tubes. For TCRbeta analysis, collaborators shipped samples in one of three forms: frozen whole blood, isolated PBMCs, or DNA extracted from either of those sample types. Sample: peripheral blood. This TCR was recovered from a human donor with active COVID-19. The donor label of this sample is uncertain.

CDR3 sequence: CSASGGVQETQYF. In nucleotide form, the sequence is TGCAGTGCTAGTGGCGGGGTCCAAGAGACCCAGTACTTC. The rearrangement joined TRBV20-1 to TRBJ2-5; a tentative D call is TRBD2 (6 bases match). From the cysteine through the phenylalanine, the CDR3 covers 13 amino acids. The read is trimmed to its CDR3 DNA, 39 bases read in frame from base 1. For CDR1 and CDR2, the germline V gene (reference sequence) lists DFQATT and SNEGSKA. The V end loses 3 bases and the J end loses 1 base, and a stretch of 9 bases separates them.